This T cell receptor beta chain was captured in a study of shared clonotypes between healthy human individuals (dated by TCRdb to the early 2020s). Regarding the study in general: The cohort included three men and two women between 18 and 49 years of age. For each donor, CD4 naive and CD4 memory were each run on three plates, CD8 naive on two plates, and CD8 memory on one plate. To estimate repertoire size and how much clonotypes are shared between individuals, the study performed deep sequencing of blood TCR repertoires from five healthy adults. Each donor's leukapheresis produced roughly between roughly 0.85 and 9.5 billion PBMCs. Libraries were prepared and TCR repertoires were sequenced by different laboratories using diverse techniques, in order to increase sequencing depth and limit assay-specific biases.

The count of this clone is one. Its antigen is unknown. Base qualities were left out, and no much larger clone turns up one base away. The study at large found these results: Pairwise subsampling led to the expectation that sequencing depth would affect the degree of clonotype sharing among donors. Sharing across four donors was observed for around 5% of naive CD4, less than 4% of naive CD8, roughly 2.3% of memory CD4, and roughly 0.4% of memory CD8 clonotypes. Sampling was limited to blood, and TCR repertoires in tissue likely differ from TCR repertoires in blood. Compared with non-shared clonotypes, clonotypes shared by all four sorted-subset donors had higher generation probabilities. Naive subsets generally had larger estimated clonotype richness than memory subsets did. Because the study included only a small number of donors, the genetic and exposure-history diversity represented was limited. Incomplete sequencing was indicated by rarefaction of sorted-subset datasets, despite the large sequencing depth.

From the cysteine through the phenylalanine, the CDR3 covers 11 amino acids. Only CDR3 DNA remains: 33 bases, in frame from the first base. Trimming removed 6 bases from V and 5 bases from J, leaving 7 bases between the germline ends. As encoded in the germline V gene, CDR1 is MNHEY while CDR2 is SVGAGI. TCR CDR3 regions were amplified from genomic DNA by multiplex PCR using the deep immunoSEQ assay. Genomic DNA extracted from each cell subset was distributed evenly over all wells of several immunoSEQ 96-well plates, and each plate served as one replicate. Each replicate PCR for sorted subsets received roughly 0.2 ug genomic DNA, equal to roughly 33,000 T cell genomes. Purified libraries were quantified with a Qubit 3.0 fluorometer, sized on a Bioanalyzer 2100, and re-quantified with the KAPA Library Quantification kit. Every immunoSEQ 96-well plate was sequenced on a separate single-read 150-cycle Illumina NextSeq 550 flow cell. The paper's processing steps were these. Because only junctional sequences without quality scores were contained in the immunoSEQ output, filtering matching that applied to full-length reads could not be performed. Sequences were annotated with PyIR, a Python wrapper for IgBLAST v1.9, and V/J genes and CDR3 were assigned using IMGT germline references. Reads were removed for weak V/J assignments (E-value above 1e-6), missing CDR3, stop codons, out-of-frame junctions, or ambiguous translated residues. V3J clonotypes were defined as sequences sharing the same inferred V gene, J gene, and CDR3 amino acid sequence. To compute the percentage overlap between repertoires, the number of shared unique clonotypes was divided by the size of the smaller repertoire. Repertoire richness was assessed with RTK rarefaction, the Chao1 estimator, and Recon v2.1 estimates of unobserved clonotypes. OLGA was used to compute generation probabilities for all TCRbeta clonotypes that the gDNA method yielded from several donors. The table comes from immuneACCESS by way of TCRdb, which keeps in-frame sequences with V and J called. Part of the clones is missing from these tables; in studies checked, under half for an unresolved V gene and the rest for unknown reasons. D and trimming come from the DNA, and the V and J calls and clone size come from that table. The sample data list under 1,100,000 clones, and 70% to 80% of these were observed just once. Under 0.8% of the sample goes to the ten largest clones.

The donors were healthy, HIV-negative adults with no recently reported acute infections or vaccinations. Every donor was a Caucasian adult residing in Nashville, Tennessee, USA. CD4+ T cells were enriched by magnetic negative selection; naive cells were then positively selected on CD45RA, and the negative fraction formed the memory subset. After blood collection by leukapheresis, PBMCs were isolated using Ficoll-Histopaque density gradient centrifugation and then cryopreserved in the vapor phase of liquid nitrogen. Analytical flow cytometry was used to check the purity and quantity of each magnetically sorted T cell population. From each sorted fraction, genomic DNA was isolated and quantified by UV absorbance on a Nanodrop 2000c.

The rearrangement combines TRBV6-5 with TRBJ2-5, with the D gene uncertain. The source is a man aged 18 to 29 in good health. Some clones in this sample may be carry-over from other donors' samples. Source material: memory CD4+ T cells from PBMCs. What the cell subset or site label conveys for this sample: CD45RA-negative fraction. DNA sequence: TGTGCCAGCAGGGTGTCCGAGACCCAGTACTTC. Its product reads: CASRVSETQYF.